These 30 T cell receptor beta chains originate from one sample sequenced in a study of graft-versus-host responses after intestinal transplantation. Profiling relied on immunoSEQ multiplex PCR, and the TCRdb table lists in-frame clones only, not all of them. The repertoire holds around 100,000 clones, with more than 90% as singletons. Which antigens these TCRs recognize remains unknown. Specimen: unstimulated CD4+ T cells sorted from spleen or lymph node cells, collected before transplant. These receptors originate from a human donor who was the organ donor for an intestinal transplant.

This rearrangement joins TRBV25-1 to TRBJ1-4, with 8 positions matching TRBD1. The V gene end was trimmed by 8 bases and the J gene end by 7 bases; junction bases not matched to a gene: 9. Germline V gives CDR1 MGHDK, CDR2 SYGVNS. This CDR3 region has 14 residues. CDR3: CASRKTGEVEKLFF. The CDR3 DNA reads TGTGCCAGCCGCAAGACAGGGGAAGTTGAAAAACTGTTTTTT.

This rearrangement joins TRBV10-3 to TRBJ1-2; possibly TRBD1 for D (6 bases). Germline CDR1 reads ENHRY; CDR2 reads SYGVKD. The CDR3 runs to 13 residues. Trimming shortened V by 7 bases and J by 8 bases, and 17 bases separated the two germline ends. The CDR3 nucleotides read TGTGCCATCACCCCGTACAGGGAACTGGGCTACACCTTC. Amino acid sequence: CAITPYRELGYTF.

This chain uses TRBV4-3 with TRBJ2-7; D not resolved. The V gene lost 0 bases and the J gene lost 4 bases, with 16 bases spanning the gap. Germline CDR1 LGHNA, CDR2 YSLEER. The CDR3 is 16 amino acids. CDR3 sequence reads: CASSQDLASSSYEQYF. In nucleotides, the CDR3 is TGCGCCAGCAGCCAAGATCTGGCTAGTTCTTCGTACGAGCAGTACTTC.

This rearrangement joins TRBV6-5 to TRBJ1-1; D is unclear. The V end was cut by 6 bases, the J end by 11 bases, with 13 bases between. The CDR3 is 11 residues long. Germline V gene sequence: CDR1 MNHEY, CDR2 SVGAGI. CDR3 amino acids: CASSSRLVAFF. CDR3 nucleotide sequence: TGTGCCAGCAGCTCGCGACTTGTGGCTTTCTTT.

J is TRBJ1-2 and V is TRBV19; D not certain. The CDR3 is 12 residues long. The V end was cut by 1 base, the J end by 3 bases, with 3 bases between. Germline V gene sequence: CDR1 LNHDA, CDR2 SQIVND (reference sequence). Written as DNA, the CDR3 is TGTGCCAGTAGTATAGCCGACTATGGCTACACCTTC. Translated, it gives CASSIADYGYTF.

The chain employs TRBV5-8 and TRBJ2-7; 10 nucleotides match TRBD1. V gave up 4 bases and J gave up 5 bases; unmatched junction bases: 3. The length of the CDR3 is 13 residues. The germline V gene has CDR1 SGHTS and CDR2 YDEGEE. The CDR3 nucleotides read TGTGCCAGCAGCCTGGACAGGGGGAACGAGCAGTACTTC. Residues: CASSLDRGNEQYF.

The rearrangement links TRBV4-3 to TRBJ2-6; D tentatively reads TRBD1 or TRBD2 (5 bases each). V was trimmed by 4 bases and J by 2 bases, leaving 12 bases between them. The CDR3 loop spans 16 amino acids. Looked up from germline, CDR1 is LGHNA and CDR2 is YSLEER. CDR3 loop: CASSRGTSTGANVLTF. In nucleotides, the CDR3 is TGCGCCAGCAGCCGAGGGACCTCCACTGGGGCCAACGTCCTGACTTTC.

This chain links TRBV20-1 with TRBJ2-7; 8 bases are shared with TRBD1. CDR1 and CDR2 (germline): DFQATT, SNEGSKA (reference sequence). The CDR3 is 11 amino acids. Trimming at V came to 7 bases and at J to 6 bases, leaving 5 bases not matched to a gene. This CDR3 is CSGQGAGEQYF. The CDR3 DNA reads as TGCAGTGGTCAGGGGGCCGGCGAGCAGTACTTC.

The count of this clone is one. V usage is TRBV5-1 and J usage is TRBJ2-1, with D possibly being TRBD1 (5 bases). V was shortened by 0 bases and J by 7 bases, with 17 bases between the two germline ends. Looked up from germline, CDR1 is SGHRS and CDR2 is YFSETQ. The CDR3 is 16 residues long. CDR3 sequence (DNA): TGCGCCAGCAGCTTGGCCCTCTGGGGCGCTAATAATGAGCAGTTCTTC. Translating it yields CASSLALWGANNEQFF.

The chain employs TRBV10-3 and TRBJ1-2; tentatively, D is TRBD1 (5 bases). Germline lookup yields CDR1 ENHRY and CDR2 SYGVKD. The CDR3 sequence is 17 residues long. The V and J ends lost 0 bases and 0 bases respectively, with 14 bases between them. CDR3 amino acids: CAISESLAGKSNYGYTF. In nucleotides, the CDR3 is TGTGCCATCAGTGAGTCTTTGGCAGGGAAGTCTAACTATGGCTACACCTTC.

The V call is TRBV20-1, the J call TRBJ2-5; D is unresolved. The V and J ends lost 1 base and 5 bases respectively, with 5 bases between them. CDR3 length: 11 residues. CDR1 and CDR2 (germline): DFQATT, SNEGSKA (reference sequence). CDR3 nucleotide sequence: TGCAGTGCTAGAGGTGCGGAGACCCAGTACTTC. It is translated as CSARGAETQYF.

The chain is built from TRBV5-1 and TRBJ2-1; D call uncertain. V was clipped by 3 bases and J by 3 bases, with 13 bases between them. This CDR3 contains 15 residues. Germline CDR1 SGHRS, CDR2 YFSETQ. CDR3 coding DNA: TGCGCCAGCAGCTGGCAACAAAAACTCTACAATGAGCAGTTCTTC. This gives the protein CASSWQQKLYNEQFF. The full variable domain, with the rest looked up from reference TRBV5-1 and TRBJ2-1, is KAGVTQTPRYLIKTRGQQVTLSCSPISGHRSVSWYQQTPGQGLQFLFEYFSETQRNKGNFPGRFSGRQFSNSRSEMNVSTLELGDSALYLCASSWQQKLYNEQFFGPGTRLTVL.

The chain's CDR3 is CASSQGSSGGAGELFF. CDR3 DNA: TGTGCCAGCAGCCAAGGGTCTAGCGGGGGGGCCGGGGAGCTGTTTTTT. V and J are TRBV4-2 and TRBJ2-2; 12 bases align to TRBD2. J lost 6 bases, V lost 1 base, and 3 bases had no gene match. The CDR3 totals 16 residues. The germline V gene encodes CDR1 LGHNA and CDR2 YNFKEQ.

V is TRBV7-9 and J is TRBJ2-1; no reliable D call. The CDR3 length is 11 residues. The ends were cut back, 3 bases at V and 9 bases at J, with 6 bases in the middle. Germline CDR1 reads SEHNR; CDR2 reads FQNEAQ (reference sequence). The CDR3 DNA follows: TGTGCCAGCAGCTTGCAGTCTGAGCAGTTCTTC. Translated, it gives CASSLQSEQFF.

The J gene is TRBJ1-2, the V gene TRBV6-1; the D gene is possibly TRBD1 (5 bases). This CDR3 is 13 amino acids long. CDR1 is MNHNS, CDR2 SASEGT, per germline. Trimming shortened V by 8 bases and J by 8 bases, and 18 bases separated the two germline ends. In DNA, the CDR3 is TGTGCCAGCCTTCTGGCGGGGCGAGCCGGCTACACCTTC. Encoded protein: CASLLAGRAGYTF.

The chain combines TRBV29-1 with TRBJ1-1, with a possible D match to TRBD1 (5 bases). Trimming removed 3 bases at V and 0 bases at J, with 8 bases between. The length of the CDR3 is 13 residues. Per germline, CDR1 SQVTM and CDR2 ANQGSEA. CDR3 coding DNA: TGCAGCGTTGACGGGACCCTGAACACTGAAGCTTTCTTT. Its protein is CSVDGTLNTEAFF.

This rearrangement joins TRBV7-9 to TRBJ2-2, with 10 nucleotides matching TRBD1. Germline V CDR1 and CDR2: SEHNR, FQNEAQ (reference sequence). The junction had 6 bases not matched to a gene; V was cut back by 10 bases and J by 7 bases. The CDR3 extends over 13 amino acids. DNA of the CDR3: TGTGCCACGACAGGGGGCGCCGACGGGGAGCTGTTTTTT. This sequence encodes CATTGGADGELFF.

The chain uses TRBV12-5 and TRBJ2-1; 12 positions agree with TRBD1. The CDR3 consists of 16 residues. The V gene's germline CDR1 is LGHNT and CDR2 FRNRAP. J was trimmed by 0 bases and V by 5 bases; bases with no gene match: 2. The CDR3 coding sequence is TGTGCTAGTGGTAAGGGACAGGGGGCCTCCTACAATGAGCAGTTCTTC. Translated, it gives CASGKGQGASYNEQFF.

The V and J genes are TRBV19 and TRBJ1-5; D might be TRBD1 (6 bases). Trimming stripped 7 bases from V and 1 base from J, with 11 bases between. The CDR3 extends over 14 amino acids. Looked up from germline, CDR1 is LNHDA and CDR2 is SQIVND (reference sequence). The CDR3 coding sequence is TGTGCCAGTACGGGGGGGCAGAGCAATCAGCCCCAGCATTTT. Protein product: CASTGGQSNQPQHF. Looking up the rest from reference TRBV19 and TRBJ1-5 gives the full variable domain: DGGITQSPKYLFRKEGQNVTLSCEQNLNHDAMYWYRQDPGQGLRLIYYSQIVNDFQKGDIAEGYSVSREKKESFPLTVTSAQKNPTAFYLCASTGGQSNQPQHFGDGTRLSIL.

The CDR3: CASSPQGEGRGPSDEQYF. Here the CDR3 DNA reads TGTGCCAGCAGCCCCCAAGGAGAGGGGAGGGGTCCCTCGGACGAGCAGTACTTC. V is TRBV21-1 and J is TRBJ2-7; TRBD2 is the table's D call, not checked against the DNA. TRBV21-1 has pseudogene status. The CDR3 is 18 amino acids.

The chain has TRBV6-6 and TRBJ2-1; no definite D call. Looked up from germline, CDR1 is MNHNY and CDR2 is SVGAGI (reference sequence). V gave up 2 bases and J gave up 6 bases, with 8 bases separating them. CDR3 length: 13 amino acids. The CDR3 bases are TGTGCCAGCAGTTACCTCGCTCTCAATGAGCAGTTCTTC. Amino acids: CASSYLALNEQFF.

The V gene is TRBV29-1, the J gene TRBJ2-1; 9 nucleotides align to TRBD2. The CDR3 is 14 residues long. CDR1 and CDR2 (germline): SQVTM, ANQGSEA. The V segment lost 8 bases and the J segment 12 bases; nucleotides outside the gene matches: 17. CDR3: CSIRETSGGYRQFF. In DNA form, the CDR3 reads TGCAGCATCCGAGAGACTAGCGGTGGGTATAGGCAGTTCTTC.

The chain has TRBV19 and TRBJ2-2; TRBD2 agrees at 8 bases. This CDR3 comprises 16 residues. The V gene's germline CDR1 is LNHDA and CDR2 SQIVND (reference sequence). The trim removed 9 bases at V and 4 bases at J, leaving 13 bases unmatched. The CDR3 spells CASRDPGRAGTGELFF. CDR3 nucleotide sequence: TGTGCCAGCCGCGATCCCGGGAGGGCCGGCACCGGGGAGCTGTTTTTT.

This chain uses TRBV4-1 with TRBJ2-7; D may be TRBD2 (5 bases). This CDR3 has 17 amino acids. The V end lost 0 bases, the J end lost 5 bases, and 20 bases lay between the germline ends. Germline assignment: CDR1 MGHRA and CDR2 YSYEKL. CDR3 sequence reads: CASSQDSPSGNRNEQYF. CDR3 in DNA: TGCGCCAGCAGCCAAGATTCACCCTCGGGGAATAGAAACGAGCAGTACTTC.

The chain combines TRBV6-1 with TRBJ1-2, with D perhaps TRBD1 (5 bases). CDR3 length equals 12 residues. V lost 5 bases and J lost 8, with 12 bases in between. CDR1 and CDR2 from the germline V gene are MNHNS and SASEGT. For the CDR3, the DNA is TGTGCCAGCAGTTGGCCGACAGACGGCTACACCTTC. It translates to CASSWPTDGYTF.

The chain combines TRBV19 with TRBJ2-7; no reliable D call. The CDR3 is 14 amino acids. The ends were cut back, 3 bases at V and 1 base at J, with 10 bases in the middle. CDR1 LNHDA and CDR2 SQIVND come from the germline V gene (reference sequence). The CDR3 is CASSIRLVSYEQYF. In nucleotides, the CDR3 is TGTGCCAGTAGTATTCGTCTTGTTTCCTACGAGCAGTACTTC.

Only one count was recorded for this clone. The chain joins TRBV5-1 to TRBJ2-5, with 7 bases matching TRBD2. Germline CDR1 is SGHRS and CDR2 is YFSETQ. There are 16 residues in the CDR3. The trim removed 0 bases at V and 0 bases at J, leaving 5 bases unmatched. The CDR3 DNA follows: TGCGCCAGCAGCTTGGGGCTAGCGGAGTACCAAGAGACCCAGTACTTC. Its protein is CASSLGLAEYQETQYF.

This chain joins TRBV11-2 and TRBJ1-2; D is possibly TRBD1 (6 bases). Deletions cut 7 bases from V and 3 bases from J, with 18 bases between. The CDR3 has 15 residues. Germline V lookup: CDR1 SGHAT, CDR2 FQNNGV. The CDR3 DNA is TGTGCCAGCAACCCCCCGGGGGGCTCCCACTATGGCTACACCTTC. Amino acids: CASNPPGGSHYGYTF.

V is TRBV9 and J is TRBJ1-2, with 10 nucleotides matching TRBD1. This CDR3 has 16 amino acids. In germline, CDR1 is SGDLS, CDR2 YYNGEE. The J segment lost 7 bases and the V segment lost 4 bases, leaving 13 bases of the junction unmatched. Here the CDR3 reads CASSLAGGQGGIGYTF. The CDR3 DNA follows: TGTGCCAGCAGCCTAGCCGGAGGACAGGGGGGGATTGGCTACACCTTC.

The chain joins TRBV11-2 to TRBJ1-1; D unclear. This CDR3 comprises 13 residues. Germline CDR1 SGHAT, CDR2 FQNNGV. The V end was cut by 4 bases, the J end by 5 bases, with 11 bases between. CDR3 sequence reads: CASSSQLGTEAFF. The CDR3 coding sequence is TGTGCCAGCAGCTCCCAACTAGGTACTGAAGCTTTCTTT.